The 25 T cell receptor beta chains given below trace back to one sample, sequenced in a study of blood T cell repertoires in COVID-19. TCRdb's copy holds only in-frame clones and misses some; the assay was immunoSEQ multiplex PCR. Among 250,000 to 350,000 clones listed, 84% were seen once. The sample comprised peripheral blood. The receptors stem from a human donor with COVID-19, enrolled during active disease. The donor label of this sample is uncertain.

The rearrangement joins TRBV28 to TRBJ1-1; possible D gene TRBD1, 5 bases. Germline-derived CDR1 and CDR2 are MDHEN and SYDVKM. The CDR3 has 15 residues. V was clipped by 4 bases and J by 4 bases, with 16 bases between them. As DNA, the CDR3 is TGTGCCAGCAGTTCAATAGTGGGGCAGATCACTGAAGCTTTCTTT. Protein: CASSSIVGQITEAFF.

J is TRBJ1-5 and V is TRBV28; D ambiguous. There are 15 residues in the CDR3. V lost 4 bases and J lost 4, with 14 bases in between. The germline CDR1 and CDR2 sequences are MDHEN and SYDVKM. The CDR3 sequence is CASSSLRILNQPQHF. The CDR3 DNA follows: TGTGCCAGCAGTTCCCTCAGGATCCTAAATCAGCCCCAGCATTTT.

As to this clone: The same CDR3 also results from other DNA sequences found in this sample. CDR3 sequence (DNA): TGTGCCAGTAGTATAGTAGATGAGCAGTTCTTC. This encodes CASSIVDEQFF. The chain has TRBV19 and TRBJ2-1; D gene ambiguous. The germline gives CDR1 LNHDA, CDR2 SQIVND (reference sequence). The CDR3 sequence is 11 residues long. Trimming removed 1 base at V and 8 bases at J, with 3 bases between. Combining the CDR3 with reference TRBV19 and TRBJ2-1 gives the whole variable domain DGGITQSPKYLFRKEGQNVTLSCEQNLNHDAMYWYRQDPGQGLRLIYYSQIVNDFQKGDIAEGYSVSREKKESFPLTVTSAQKNPTAFYLCASSIVDEQFFGPGTRLTVL.

The chain uses TRBV11-1 and TRBJ2-6; TRBD1 matches at 8 bases. V lost 6 bases to trimming and J lost 4 bases; unmatched junction nucleotides: 8. The CDR3 has 16 amino acids. Germline values: CDR1 SGHAT, CDR2 FQDESV (reference sequence). The CDR3 spells CASRAQGARGANVLTF. Written as DNA, the CDR3 is TGTGCCAGCAGGGCCCAGGGGGCGCGAGGGGCCAACGTCCTGACTTTC.

This clone was observed a few times. The chain carries TRBV19 and TRBJ1-4; 8 nucleotides match TRBD1. V lost 9 bases to trimming and J lost 6 bases; unmatched junction nucleotides: 12. Germline CDR1 LNHDA, CDR2 SQIVND (reference sequence). CDR3 length: 15 residues. The CDR3 nucleotides read TGTGCCAGCCTAGATACGACAGGGGATTATGAAAAACTGTTTTTT. Its protein product is CASLDTTGDYEKLFF.

This chain joins TRBV2 and TRBJ2-7, with no clear D. Per the germline V gene, CDR1 is SNHLY and CDR2 is FYNNEI. The CDR3 is 11 residues long. With 6 bases removed from V and 4 bases from J, the gap between germline ends came to 7 bases. The CDR3 DNA follows: TGTGCCAGCAGAGCCTATTACGAGCAGTACTTC. This translates into CASRAYYEQYF.

The CDR3 here is CAISGGARGQGDNQPQHF. DNA of the CDR3: TGTGCCATCAGTGGGGGGGCTAGGGGACAGGGAGACAATCAGCCCCAGCATTTT. V and J are TRBV10-3 and TRBJ1-5; the match to TRBD1 covers 9 bases. The CDR3 has 18 amino acids. Germline V gene lookup returns CDR1 ENHRY and CDR2 SYGVKD. The junction had 13 bases not matched to a gene; V was cut back by 4 bases and J by 3 bases.

V usage is TRBV4-1 and J usage is TRBJ1-1, with D tentatively TRBD1 (6 bases). V was cut by 2 bases and J by 0 bases, with 10 bases left in between. Looked up from germline, CDR1 is MGHRA and CDR2 is YSYEKL. This CDR3 comprises 15 residues. CDR3 nucleotide sequence: TGCGCCAGCAGCCAAAGGGACAACATGAACACTGAAGCTTTCTTT. Protein product: CASSQRDNMNTEAFF.

The chain combines TRBV24-1 with TRBJ1-1; 9 bases match TRBD1. The CDR3 length is 13 residues. Looked up from germline, CDR1 is KGHDR and CDR2 is SFDVKD. Trimming took 4 bases from V and 8 from J; bases not matched to a gene: 4. CDR3 bases: TGTGCCACCAGTGACCCCGACAGGGGGGAAGCTTTCTTT. This codes for CATSDPDRGEAFF.

This clone was seen just once. The rearrangement joins TRBV7-9 to TRBJ2-7; 11 bases fit TRBD2. The germline CDR1 and CDR2 sequences are SEHNR and FQNEAQ (reference sequence). This CDR3 is built from 14 residues. The V segment lost 6 bases and the J segment 1 base; nucleotides outside the gene matches: 2. The CDR3 here is CASSIAGGSYEQYF. The CDR3 region has the DNA TGTGCCAGCAGTATAGCGGGAGGGTCCTACGAGCAGTACTTC.

The V and J genes are TRBV7-9 and TRBJ2-7, with TRBD1 as a possible D gene (6 bases). Germline-derived CDR1 and CDR2 are SEHNR and FQNEAQ (reference sequence). The V gene lost 1 base and the J gene lost 2 bases, with 12 bases spanning the gap. The CDR3 consists of 15 residues. CDR3 DNA: TGTGCCAGCAGCTTAGATAACCCAGGGGCCTACGAGCAGTACTTC. Amino acid sequence: CASSLDNPGAYEQYF.

This chain links TRBV28 with TRBJ2-3; a weak D match, TRBD1 (6 bases). The CDR3 consists of 16 residues. In germline, CDR1 is MDHEN, CDR2 SYDVKM. V was clipped by 4 bases and J by 3 bases, with 17 bases between them. The CDR3 DNA reads as TGTGCCAGCAGTTCCCCCGACTTAGGACAGACAGATACGCAGTATTTT. It yields the protein CASSSPDLGQTDTQYF. Looking up the rest from reference TRBV28 and TRBJ2-3 gives the full variable domain: DVKVTQSSRYLVKRTGEKVFLECVQDMDHENMFWYRQDPGLGLRLIYFSYDVKMKEKGDIPEGYSVSREKKERFSLILESASTNQTSMYLCASSSPDLGQTDTQYFGPGTRLTVL.

V usage is TRBV7-3 and J usage is TRBJ2-7; 7 bases agree with TRBD1. Losses at the gene ends were 1 base for V and 6 bases for J; bases not matched to a gene: 9. Germline V gene data show CDR1 as SGHTA and CDR2 as FQGTGA. This CDR3 is built from 15 residues. The DNA of the CDR3 is TGTGCCAGCAGCTTAATAGGGGGCGTGGAGTCCGAGCAGTACTTC. Amino acid sequence: CASSLIGGVESEQYF.

This rearrangement joins TRBV25-1 to TRBJ1-2; 11 bases fit TRBD1. This CDR3 region has 13 residues. Germline V gives CDR1 MGHDK, CDR2 SYGVNS. Trimming removed 6 bases from V and 8 bases from J; junction bases left unmatched: 5. The CDR3 DNA sequence: TGTGCCAGCAGCGAGGGACAGGGGGTCGGCTACACCTTC. Its translation is CASSEGQGVGYTF.

The V call is TRBV9, the J call TRBJ1-3; the D is unclear. Deletions cut 0 bases from V and 3 bases from J, with 13 bases between. The germline V gene has CDR1 SGDLS and CDR2 YYNGEE. CDR3 length: 16 residues. The CDR3 protein is CASSVATSLDGNTIYF. The CDR3 DNA follows: TGTGCCAGCAGCGTAGCTACTTCCCTTGATGGAAACACCATATATTTT.

This chain joins TRBV2 and TRBJ1-3; D is unclear. Trimming removed 6 bases at V and 0 bases at J, with 18 bases between. CDR1 is SNHLY, CDR2 FYNNEI, per germline. This CDR3 contains 17 residues. The CDR3 bases are TGTGCCAGCAGACCCGGATTAGGAGCCTACTCTGGAAACACCATATATTTT. This codes for CASRPGLGAYSGNTIYF.

V usage is TRBV5-4 and J usage is TRBJ2-7, with TRBD2 matching 7 bases. V lost 4 bases and J lost 5; bases outside the gene matches: 12. The CDR3 runs to 15 residues. CDR1 is SGHNT, CDR2 YYREEE, per germline (reference sequence). CDR3 DNA sequence: TGTGCCAGCAGCCCGGGGGGTATACGGGCGAACGAGCAGTACTTC. It encodes CASSPGGIRANEQYF.

This clone appeared once. The chain joins TRBV12-5 to TRBJ2-7; 7 bases align to TRBD1. The CDR3 is made up of 14 amino acids. Unmatched junction bases numbered 10, after V lost 5 bases and J lost 6 bases. The germline CDR1 and CDR2 sequences are LGHNT and FRNRAP. This CDR3 reads CASGPGQALSEQYF. CDR3 bases: TGTGCTAGTGGTCCAGGACAGGCTTTATCCGAGCAGTACTTC.

The chain carries TRBV11-2 and TRBJ1-2, with D unresolved. CDR3 length: 14 amino acids. The germline CDR1 and CDR2 sequences are SGHAT and FQNNGV. V lost 5 bases and J 4 bases, leaving 14 bases between the germline ends. CDR3 nucleotide sequence: TGTGCCAGCAGCCCCTCGGGAAGCTTCTATGGCTACACCTTC. This gives the protein CASSPSGSFYGYTF.

The J gene is TRBJ2-7, the V gene TRBV21-1; TRBD2 is the table's D call, not checked against the DNA. TRBV21-1 is a recognized pseudogene. The CDR3 is 17 residues long. The CDR3 is CASTLIGLATSSYEQYF. In nucleotides, the CDR3 is TGTGCCAGCACCCTTATCGGACTAGCGACAAGCTCCTACGAGCAGTACTTC.

J is TRBJ1-1 and V is TRBV7-2, with D possibly TRBD1 on 6 matching bases. CDR1 and CDR2 from the germline V gene are SGHTA and FQGNSA. The CDR3 runs 15 residues. The ends were cut back, 5 bases at V and 5 bases at J, with 18 bases in the middle. For the CDR3, the DNA is TGTGCCAGCAGCCGGACGGAGCTTAGGGGGACTGAAGCTTTCTTT. Protein sequence: CASSRTELRGTEAFF.

This chain links TRBV19 with TRBJ2-1; TRBD2 matches at 9 bases. CDR3 size: 14 residues. V lost 6 bases, J lost 7 bases, and 7 bases stayed unmatched. The germline CDR1 and CDR2 sequences are LNHDA and SQIVND (reference sequence). The CDR3 DNA reads TGTGCCAGTAGCGTAGCGGGGGCTAGGAATGAGCAGTTCTTC. This gives the protein CASSVAGARNEQFF.

This chain connects TRBV9 to TRBJ2-1; possibly TRBD1 for D (7 bases). The CDR3 spans 13 residues. Trimming shortened V by 2 bases and J by 16 bases, and 19 bases separated the two germline ends. The germline gives CDR1 SGDLS, CDR2 YYNGEE. The DNA of the CDR3 is TGTGCCAGCAGCGTGGGACTCCAGGGGGGTATATTCTTC. Translated, it gives CASSVGLQGGIFF.

The chain joins TRBV5-6 to TRBJ1-2; no reliable D call. Trimming took 4 bases from V and 6 from J, leaving 10 bases between them. The CDR3 contains 12 residues. Per the germline V gene, CDR1 is SGHDT and CDR2 is YYEEEE. CDR3 region: CASSRGKDGYTF. CDR3 sequence (DNA): TGTGCCAGCAGCCGGGGTAAGGATGGCTACACCTTC.

The chain has TRBV28 and TRBJ1-2, with D possibly TRBD1 on 6 matching bases. With 4 bases removed from V and 9 bases from J, the gap between germline ends came to 9 bases. The CDR3 extends over 11 amino acids. Germline lookup yields CDR1 MDHEN and CDR2 SYDVKM. CDR3 sequence (DNA): TGTGCCAGCAGTTCTGACAGGAGCTACACCTTC. It is translated as CASSSDRSYTF.